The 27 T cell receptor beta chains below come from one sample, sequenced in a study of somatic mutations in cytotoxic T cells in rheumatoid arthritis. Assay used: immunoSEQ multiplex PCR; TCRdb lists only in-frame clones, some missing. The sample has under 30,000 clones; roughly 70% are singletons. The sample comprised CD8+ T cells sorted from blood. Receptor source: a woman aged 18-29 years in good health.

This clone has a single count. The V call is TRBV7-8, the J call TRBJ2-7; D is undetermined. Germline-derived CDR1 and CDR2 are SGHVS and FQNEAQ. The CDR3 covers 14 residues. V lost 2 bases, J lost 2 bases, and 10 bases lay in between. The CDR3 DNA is TGTGCCAGCAGCTTAAGGCTCCAAGCCTACGAGCAGTACTTC. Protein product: CASSLRLQAYEQYF. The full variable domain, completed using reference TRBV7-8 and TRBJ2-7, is GAGVSQSPRYKVAKRGQDVALRCDPISGHVSLFWYQQALGQGPEFLTYFQNEAQLDKSGLPSDRFFAERPEGSVSTLKIQRTQQEDSAVYLCASSLRLQAYEQYFGPGTRLTVT.

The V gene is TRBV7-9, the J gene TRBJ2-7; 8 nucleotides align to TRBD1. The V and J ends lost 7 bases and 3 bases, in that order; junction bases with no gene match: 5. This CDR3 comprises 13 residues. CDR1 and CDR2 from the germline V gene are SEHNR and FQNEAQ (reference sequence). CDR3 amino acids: CASTRQGSYEQYF. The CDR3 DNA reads TGTGCCAGCACCCGACAGGGGAGCTACGAGCAGTACTTC.

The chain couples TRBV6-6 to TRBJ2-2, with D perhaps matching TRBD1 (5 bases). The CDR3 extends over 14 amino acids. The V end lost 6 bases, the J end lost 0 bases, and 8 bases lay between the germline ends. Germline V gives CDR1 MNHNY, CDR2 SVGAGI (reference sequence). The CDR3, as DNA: TGTGCCAGCAGCGACAGATCGAACACCGGGGAGCTGTTTTTT. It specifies CASSDRSNTGELFF.

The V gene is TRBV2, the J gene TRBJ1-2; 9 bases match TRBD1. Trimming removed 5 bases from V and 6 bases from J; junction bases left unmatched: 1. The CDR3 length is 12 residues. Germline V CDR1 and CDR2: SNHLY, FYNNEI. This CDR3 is CASSRTGDGYTF. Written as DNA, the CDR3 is TGTGCCAGCAGTCGGACAGGGGATGGCTACACCTTC.

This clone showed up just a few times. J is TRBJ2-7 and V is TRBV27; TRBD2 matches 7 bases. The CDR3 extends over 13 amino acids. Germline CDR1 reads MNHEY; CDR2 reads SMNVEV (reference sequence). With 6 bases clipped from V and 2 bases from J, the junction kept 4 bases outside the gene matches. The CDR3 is CASRSGIPYEQYF. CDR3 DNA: TGTGCCAGCAGAAGCGGGATCCCCTACGAGCAGTACTTC.

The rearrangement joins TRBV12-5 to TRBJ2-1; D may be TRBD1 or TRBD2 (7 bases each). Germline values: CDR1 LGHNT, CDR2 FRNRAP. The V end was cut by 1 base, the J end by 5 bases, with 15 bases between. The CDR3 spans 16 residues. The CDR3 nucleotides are TGTGCTAGTGGTTTGGGGACAGGACTAGGGGACAATGAGCAGTTCTTC. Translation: CASGLGTGLGDNEQFF.

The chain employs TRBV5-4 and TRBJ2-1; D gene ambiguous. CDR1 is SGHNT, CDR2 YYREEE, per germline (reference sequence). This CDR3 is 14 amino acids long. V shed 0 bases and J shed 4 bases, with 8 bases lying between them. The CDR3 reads CASSLEGLYNEQFF. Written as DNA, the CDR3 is TGTGCCAGCAGCTTGGAGGGTCTTTACAATGAGCAGTTCTTC.

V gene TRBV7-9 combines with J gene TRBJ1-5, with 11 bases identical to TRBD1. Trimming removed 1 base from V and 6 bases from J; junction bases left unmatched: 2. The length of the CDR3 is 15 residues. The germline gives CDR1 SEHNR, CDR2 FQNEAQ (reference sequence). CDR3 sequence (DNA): TGTGCCAGCAGCTTAGGGGGACAGGGGGTTCAGCCCCAGCATTTT. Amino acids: CASSLGGQGVQPQHF.

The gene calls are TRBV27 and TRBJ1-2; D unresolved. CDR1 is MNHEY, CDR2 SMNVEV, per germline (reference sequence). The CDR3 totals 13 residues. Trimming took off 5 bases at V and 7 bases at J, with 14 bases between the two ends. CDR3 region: CASSPHHSSGYTF. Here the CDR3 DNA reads TGTGCCAGCAGTCCTCACCACAGTAGTGGCTACACCTTC.

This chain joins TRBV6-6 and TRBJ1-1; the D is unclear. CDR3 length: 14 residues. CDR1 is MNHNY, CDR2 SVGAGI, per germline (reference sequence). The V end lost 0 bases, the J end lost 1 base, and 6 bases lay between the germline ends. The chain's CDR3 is CASSYSGTNTEAFF. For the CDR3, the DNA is TGTGCCAGCAGTTACTCGGGAACGAACACTGAAGCTTTCTTT.

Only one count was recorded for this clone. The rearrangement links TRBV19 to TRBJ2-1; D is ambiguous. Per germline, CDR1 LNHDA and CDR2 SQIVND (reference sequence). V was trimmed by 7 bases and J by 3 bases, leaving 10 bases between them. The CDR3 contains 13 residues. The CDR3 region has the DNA TGTGCCAGTACCTCTCTCGGCTACAATGAGCAGTTCTTC. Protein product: CASTSLGYNEQFF.

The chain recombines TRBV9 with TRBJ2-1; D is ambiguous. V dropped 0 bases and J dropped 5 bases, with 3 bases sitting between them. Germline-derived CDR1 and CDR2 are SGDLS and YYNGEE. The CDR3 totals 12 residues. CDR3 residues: CASSVDHNEQFF. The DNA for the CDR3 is TGTGCCAGCAGCGTAGATCACAATGAGCAGTTCTTC.

CDR3 amino acids: CASSLGGGRLQGEQYF. The CDR3, as DNA: TGTGCCAGCAGCTTAGGAGGCGGGAGGCTCCAGGGCGAGCAGTACTTC. V gene TRBV7-6 combines with J gene TRBJ2-7; TRBD2 matches 8 bases. The germline V gene encodes CDR1 SGHVS and CDR2 FNYEAQ. V lost 1 base, J lost 6 bases, and 11 bases stayed unmatched. This CDR3 is built from 16 residues.

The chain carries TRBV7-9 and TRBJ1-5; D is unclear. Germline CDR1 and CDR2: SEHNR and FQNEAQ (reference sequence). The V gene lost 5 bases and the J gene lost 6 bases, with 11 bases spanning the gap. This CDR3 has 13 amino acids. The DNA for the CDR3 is TGTGCCAGCAGCCCGGCTGGTACTCAGCCCCAGCATTTT. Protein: CASSPAGTQPQHF.

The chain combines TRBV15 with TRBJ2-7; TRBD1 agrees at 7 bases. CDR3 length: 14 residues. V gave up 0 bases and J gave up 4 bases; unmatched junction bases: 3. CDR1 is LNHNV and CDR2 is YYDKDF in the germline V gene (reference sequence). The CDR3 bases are TGTGCCACCAGCAGAGATACAGGGGCGTACGAGCAGTACGTC. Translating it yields CATSRDTGAYEQYV.

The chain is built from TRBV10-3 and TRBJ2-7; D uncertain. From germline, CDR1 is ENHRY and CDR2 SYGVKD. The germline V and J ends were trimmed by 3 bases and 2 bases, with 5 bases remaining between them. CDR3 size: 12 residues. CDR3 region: CAISEDTYEQYF. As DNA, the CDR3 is TGTGCCATCAGTGAAGACACCTACGAGCAGTACTTC.

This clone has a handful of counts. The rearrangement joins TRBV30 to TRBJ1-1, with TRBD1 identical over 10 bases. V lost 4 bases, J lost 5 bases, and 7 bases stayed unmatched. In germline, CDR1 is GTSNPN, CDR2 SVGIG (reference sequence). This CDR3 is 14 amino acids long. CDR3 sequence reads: CAWTLGTGDTEAFF. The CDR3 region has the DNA TGTGCCTGGACCCTCGGGACAGGGGATACTGAAGCTTTCTTT.

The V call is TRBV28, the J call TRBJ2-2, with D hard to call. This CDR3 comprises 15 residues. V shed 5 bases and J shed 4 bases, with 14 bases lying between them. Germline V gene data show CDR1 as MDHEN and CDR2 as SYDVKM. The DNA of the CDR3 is TGTGCCAGCAGTCCCGCTCGGATTACCACCGGGGAGCTGTTTTTT. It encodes CASSPARITTGELFF.

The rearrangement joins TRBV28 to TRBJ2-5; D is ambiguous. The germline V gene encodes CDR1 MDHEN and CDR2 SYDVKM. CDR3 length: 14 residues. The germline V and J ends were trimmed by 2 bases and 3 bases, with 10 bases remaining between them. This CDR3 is CASSLRVREETQYF. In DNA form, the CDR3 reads TGTGCCAGCAGTTTAAGAGTAAGGGAAGAGACCCAGTACTTC. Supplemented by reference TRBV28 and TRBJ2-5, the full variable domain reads DVKVTQSSRYLVKRTGEKVFLECVQDMDHENMFWYRQDPGLGLRLIYFSYDVKMKEKGDIPEGYSVSREKKERFSLILESASTNQTSMYLCASSLRVREETQYFGPGTRLLVL.

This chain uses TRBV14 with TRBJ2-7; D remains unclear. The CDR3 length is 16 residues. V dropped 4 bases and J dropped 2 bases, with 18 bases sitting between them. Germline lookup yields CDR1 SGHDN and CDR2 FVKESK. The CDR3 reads CASSPGRATPTYEQYF. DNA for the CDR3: TGTGCCAGCAGCCCAGGCCGGGCTACCCCTACCTACGAGCAGTACTTC.

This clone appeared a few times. The CDR3: CASSFSVYTLSGYTF. As DNA, the CDR3 is TGTGCCAGCAGTTTTAGCGTCTATACTTTGAGTGGCTACACCTTC. The genes are TRBV27 and TRBJ1-2; no clear D. The V end was cut by 3 bases, the J end by 7 bases, with 18 bases between. Germline V gives CDR1 MNHEY, CDR2 SMNVEV (reference sequence). The CDR3 totals 15 residues.

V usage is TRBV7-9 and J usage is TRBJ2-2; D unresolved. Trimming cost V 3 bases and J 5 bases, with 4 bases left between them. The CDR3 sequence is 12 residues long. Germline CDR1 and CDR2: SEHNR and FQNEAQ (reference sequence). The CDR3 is CASSFGTGELFF. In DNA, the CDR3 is TGTGCCAGCAGCTTTGGGACCGGGGAGCTGTTTTTT.

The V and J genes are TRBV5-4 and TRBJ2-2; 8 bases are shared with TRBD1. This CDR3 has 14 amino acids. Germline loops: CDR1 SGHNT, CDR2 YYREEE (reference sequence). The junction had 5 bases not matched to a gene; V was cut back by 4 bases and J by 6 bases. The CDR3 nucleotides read TGTGCCAGCAGCGGCAGGGGGCTGGCCGGGGAGCTGTTTTTT. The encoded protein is CASSGRGLAGELFF.

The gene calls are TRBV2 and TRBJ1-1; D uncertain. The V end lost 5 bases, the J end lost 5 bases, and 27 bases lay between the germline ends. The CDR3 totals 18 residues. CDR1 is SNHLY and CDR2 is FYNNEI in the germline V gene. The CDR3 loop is CASSPSATPSGSGTEAFF. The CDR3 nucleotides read TGTGCCAGCAGTCCTTCAGCAACCCCCTCCGGCTCTGGGACTGAAGCTTTCTTT. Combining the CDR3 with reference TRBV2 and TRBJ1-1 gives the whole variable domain EPEVTQTPSHQVTQMGQEVILRCVPISNHLYFYWYRQILGQKVEFLVSFYNNEISEKSEIFDDQFSVERPDGSNFTLKIRSTKLEDSAMYFCASSPSATPSGSGTEAFFGQGTRLTVV.

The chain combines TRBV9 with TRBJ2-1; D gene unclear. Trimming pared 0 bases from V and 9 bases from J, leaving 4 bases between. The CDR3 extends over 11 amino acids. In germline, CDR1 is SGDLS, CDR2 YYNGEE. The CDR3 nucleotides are TGTGCCAGCAGCGTAGACTTTGAGCAGTTCTTC. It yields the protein CASSVDFEQFF.

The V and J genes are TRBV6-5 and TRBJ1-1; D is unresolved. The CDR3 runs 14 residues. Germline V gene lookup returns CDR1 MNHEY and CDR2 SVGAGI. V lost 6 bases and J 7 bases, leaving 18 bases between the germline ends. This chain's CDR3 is CASSPEVGDREAFF. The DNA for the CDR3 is TGTGCCAGCAGCCCTGAAGTTGGAGATCGTGAAGCTTTCTTT.

For the CDR3, the DNA is TGCGCCAGCAGCCAAGCGCGGCAGCCTTACACCGGGGAGCTGTTTTTT. Translated, it gives CASSQARQPYTGELFF. The chain joins TRBV4-1 to TRBJ2-2; D is unclear. The CDR3 is made up of 16 amino acids. Germline loops: CDR1 MGHRA, CDR2 YSYEKL. The V end lost 1 base, the J end lost 3 bases, and 12 bases lay between the germline ends.